A single sample is the source of the 3 T cell receptor beta chains below, sequenced in a study of control samples from healthy donors and cancer patients. Generated by immunoSEQ multiplex PCR, the TCRdb table keeps only in-frame clones and is missing some. The sample lists about 170,000 clones; around 93% were seen once. Sequencing input: blood. Receptors were obtained from a woman in her sixties or seventies in good health.

This rearrangement joins TRBV15 to TRBJ2-1, with a possible D match to TRBD2 (5 bases). This CDR3 is 15 amino acids long. Germline CDR1 reads LNHNV; CDR2 reads YYDKDF (reference sequence). V was cut by 0 bases and J by 10 bases, with 16 bases left in between. The CDR3 DNA reads as TGTGCCACCAGCAGAGATTCATCGGACTCTTCGGAGCAGTTCTTC. Amino acid sequence: CATSRDSSDSSEQFF.

This chain uses TRBV6-6 with TRBJ1-5, with D hard to call. CDR3 length: 11 amino acids. Trimming removed 11 bases from V and 1 base from J, with 6 bases in between. CDR1 and CDR2 from the germline V gene are MNHNY and SVGAGI (reference sequence). CDR3 in amino acids: CAGGSNQPQHF. The CDR3 region has the DNA TGTGCCGGCGGAAGCAATCAGCCCCAGCATTTT.

This clone was counted a single time. The chain has TRBV4-1 and TRBJ2-5; the D gene is possibly TRBD2 (6 bases). The germline V gene has CDR1 MGHRA and CDR2 YSYEKL. The V end lost 4 bases, the J end lost 5 bases, and 14 bases lay between the germline ends. This CDR3 contains 14 residues. CDR3 sequence reads: CASSLVGGGETQYF. The DNA for the CDR3 is TGCGCCAGCAGCCTTGTCGGGGGAGGCGAGACCCAGTACTTC.